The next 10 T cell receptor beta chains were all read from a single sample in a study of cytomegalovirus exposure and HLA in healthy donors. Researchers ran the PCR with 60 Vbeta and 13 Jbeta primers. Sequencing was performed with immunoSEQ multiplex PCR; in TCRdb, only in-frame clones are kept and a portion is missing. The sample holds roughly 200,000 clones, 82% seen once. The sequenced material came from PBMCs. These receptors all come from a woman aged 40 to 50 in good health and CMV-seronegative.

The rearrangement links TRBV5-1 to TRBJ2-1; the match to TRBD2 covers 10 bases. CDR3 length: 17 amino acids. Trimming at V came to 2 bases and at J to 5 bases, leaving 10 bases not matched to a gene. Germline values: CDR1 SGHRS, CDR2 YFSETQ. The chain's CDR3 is CASSLVSLAGDNNEQFF. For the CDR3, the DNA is TGCGCCAGCAGCTTAGTTAGTCTAGCGGGAGATAACAATGAGCAGTTCTTC.

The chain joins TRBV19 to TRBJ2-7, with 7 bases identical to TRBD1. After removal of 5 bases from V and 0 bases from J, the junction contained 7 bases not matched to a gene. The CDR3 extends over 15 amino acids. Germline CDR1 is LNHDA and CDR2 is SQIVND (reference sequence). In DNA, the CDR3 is TGTGCCAGTAGTCTATCCGGGACAGCCTCCTACGAGCAGTACTTC. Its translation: CASSLSGTASYEQYF.

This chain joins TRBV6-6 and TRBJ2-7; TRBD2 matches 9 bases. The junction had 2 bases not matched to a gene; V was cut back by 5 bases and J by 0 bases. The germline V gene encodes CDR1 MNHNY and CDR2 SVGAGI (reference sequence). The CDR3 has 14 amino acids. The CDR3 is CASSHSGSSYEQYF. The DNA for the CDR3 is TGTGCCAGCAGTCATAGCGGGAGCTCCTACGAGCAGTACTTC.

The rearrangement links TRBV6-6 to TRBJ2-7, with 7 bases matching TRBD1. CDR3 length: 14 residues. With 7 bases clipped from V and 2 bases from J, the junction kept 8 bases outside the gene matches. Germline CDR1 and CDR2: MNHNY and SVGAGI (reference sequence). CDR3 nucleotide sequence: TGTGCCAGCACCCCCCGACAGGGCCCCTACGAGCAGTACTTC. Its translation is CASTPRQGPYEQYF.

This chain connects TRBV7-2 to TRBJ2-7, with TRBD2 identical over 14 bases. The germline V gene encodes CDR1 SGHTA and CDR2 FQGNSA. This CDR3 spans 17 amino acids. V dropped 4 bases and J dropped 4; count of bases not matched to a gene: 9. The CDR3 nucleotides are TGTGCCAGCAGCTCAACCGGGACTAGCGGGAGTAGGTACGAGCAGTACTTC. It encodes CASSSTGTSGSRYEQYF. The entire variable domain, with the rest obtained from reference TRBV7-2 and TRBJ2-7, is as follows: GAGVSQSPSNKVTEKGKDVELRCDPISGHTALYWYRQSLGQGLEFLIYFQGNSAPDKSGLPSDRFSAERTGGSVSTLTIQRTQQEDSAVYLCASSSTGTSGSRYEQYFGPGTRLTVT.

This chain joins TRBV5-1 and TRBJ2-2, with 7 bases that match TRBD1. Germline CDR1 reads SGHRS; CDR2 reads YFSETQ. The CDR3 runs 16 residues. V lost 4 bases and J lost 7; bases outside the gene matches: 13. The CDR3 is CASSPLGQVWVGELFF. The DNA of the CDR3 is TGCGCCAGCAGCCCCCTCGGACAGGTCTGGGTCGGGGAGCTGTTTTTT.

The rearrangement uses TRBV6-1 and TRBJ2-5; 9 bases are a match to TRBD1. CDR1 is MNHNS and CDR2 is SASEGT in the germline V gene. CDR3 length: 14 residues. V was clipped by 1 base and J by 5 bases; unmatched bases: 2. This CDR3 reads CASSEDRGLETQYF. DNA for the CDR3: TGTGCCAGCAGTGAAGACAGGGGGCTGGAGACCCAGTACTTC.

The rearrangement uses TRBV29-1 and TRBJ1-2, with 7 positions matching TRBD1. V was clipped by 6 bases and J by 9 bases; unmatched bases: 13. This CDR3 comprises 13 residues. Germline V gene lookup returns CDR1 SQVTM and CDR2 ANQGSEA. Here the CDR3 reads CSVLTGYPMSYTF. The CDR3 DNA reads TGCAGCGTCCTGACAGGGTACCCTATGAGCTACACCTTC.

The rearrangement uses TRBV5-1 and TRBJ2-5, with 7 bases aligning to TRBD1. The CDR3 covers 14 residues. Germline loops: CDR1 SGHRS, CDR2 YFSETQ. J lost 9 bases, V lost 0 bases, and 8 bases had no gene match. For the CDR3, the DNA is TGCGCCAGCAGCTTGGACAGGGGCGGTCGGGCCCAGTACTTC. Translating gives CASSLDRGGRAQYF.

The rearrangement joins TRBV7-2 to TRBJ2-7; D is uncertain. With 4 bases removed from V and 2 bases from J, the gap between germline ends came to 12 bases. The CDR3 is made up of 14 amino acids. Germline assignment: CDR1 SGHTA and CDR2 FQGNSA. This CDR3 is CASSSQPSTYEQYF. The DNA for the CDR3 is TGTGCCAGCAGCTCACAACCTAGTACCTACGAGCAGTACTTC.